One sample yielded the 22 T cell receptor beta chains listed below, sequenced in a study of neurological immune-mediated disorders. From the 5' RACE reads, TCRdb called clonotypes with MiXCR, one entry per CDR3 protein. Of fewer than 60,000 distinct CDR3 sequences listed, roughly 3.8% are singletons. Sequencing input: PBMCs. Receptors originate from a man in his 60s with multiple sclerosis.

This clonotype occurred many times. The V call is TRBV20-1, the J call TRBJ2-7; TRBD2 matches 12 bases. Germline CDR1 reads DFQATT; CDR2 reads SNEGSKA (reference sequence). V was clipped by 6 bases and J by 6 bases; unmatched bases: 3. The CDR3 is made up of 12 amino acids. CDR3 in amino acids: CSAPTSGSEQYF. CDR3 sequence (DNA): TGCAGTGCCCCGACTAGCGGGAGCGAGCAGTACTTC.

This clonotype has ten or more counts. This chain links TRBV7-9 with TRBJ1-3; D remains ambiguous. Per germline, CDR1 SEHNR and CDR2 FQNEAQ (reference sequence). V shed 4 bases and J shed 2 bases, with 12 bases lying between them. The CDR3 length is 15 residues. Here the CDR3 DNA reads TGTGCCAGCAGCTCACCAGGTAGAACTGGAAACACCATATATTTT. It yields the protein CASSSPGRTGNTIYF.

This clonotype was picked up a small number of times. The CDR3 DNA sequence: TGTGCCAGCAGCTTAGGTTCGGAAGATGAGCAGTTCTTC. This sequence encodes CASSLGSEDEQFF. The rearrangement links TRBV7-2 to TRBJ2-1, with unresolved D. The CDR3 has 13 amino acids. Germline V gene sequence: CDR1 SGHTA, CDR2 FQGNSA. The ends were cut back, 1 base at V and 8 bases at J, with 9 bases in the middle.

The chain links TRBV20-1 to TRBJ2-5; TRBD1 or TRBD2 may be the D gene (6 bases each). The CDR3 length is 16 residues. Germline V gives CDR1 DFQATT, CDR2 SNEGSKA (reference sequence). Trimming cost V 5 bases and J 5 bases, with 24 bases left between them. The CDR3 spells CSAFGTRGLTLETQYF. The CDR3 nucleotides read TGCAGTGCTTTTGGAACCCGGGGGCTCACCCTCGAGACCCAGTACTTC.

The table lists this clonotype with many counts. The rearrangement joins TRBV5-1 to TRBJ1-1; unclear D gene. V lost 5 bases to trimming and J lost 0 bases, with 20 bases between them. CDR1 is SGHRS, CDR2 YFSETQ, per germline. The CDR3 runs 17 residues. The CDR3 reads CASRFKQADFMNTEAFF. The CDR3 region has the DNA TGCGCCAGCAGATTTAAGCAGGCTGACTTCATGAACACTGAAGCTTTCTTT.

This clonotype was recorded at least ten times. The chain links TRBV5-1 to TRBJ2-1; the match to TRBD2 covers 12 bases. The CDR3 consists of 15 residues. Germline values: CDR1 SGHRS, CDR2 YFSETQ. The V gene end was trimmed by 4 bases and the J gene end by 10 bases; junction bases not matched to a gene: 9. In nucleotides, the CDR3 is TGCGCCAGCAGCCAGACTAGCGGGAGTTTGGGGGAGCAGTTCTTC. Protein sequence: CASSQTSGSLGEQFF. The variable domain in full, completed from reference TRBV5-1 and TRBJ2-1, reads KAGVTQTPRYLIKTRGQQVTLSCSPISGHRSVSWYQQTPGQGLQFLFEYFSETQRNKGNFPGRFSGRQFSNSRSEMNVSTLELGDSALYLCASSQTSGSLGEQFFGPGTRLTVL.

This clonotype was recorded many times. V and J are TRBV20-1 and TRBJ1-1; tentatively, D is TRBD1 (5 bases). The CDR3 runs to 13 residues. Germline values: CDR1 DFQATT, CDR2 SNEGSKA (reference sequence). The V gene lost 2 bases and the J gene lost 5 bases, with 12 bases spanning the gap. The CDR3 loop reads CSARPGGVTEAFF. The CDR3 DNA follows: TGCAGTGCTAGACCGGGGGGGGTAACTGAAGCTTTCTTT.

The table lists this clonotype with many counts. The chain is built from TRBV5-6 and TRBJ1-5; tentatively, D is TRBD1 (6 bases). The germline gives CDR1 SGHDT, CDR2 YYEEEE. The CDR3 covers 13 residues. Trimming removed 2 bases at V and 5 bases at J, with 8 bases between. CDR3 nucleotide sequence: TGTGCCAGCAGCTTAAACAGGGATCAGCCCCAGCATTTT. As protein: CASSLNRDQPQHF.

This clonotype was seen at least ten times. The rearrangement uses TRBV12-3 or TRBV12-4 and TRBJ1-5; D unclear. CDR3 size: 14 residues. Trimming removed 5 bases from V and 1 base from J, with 9 bases in between. The CDR3 bases are TGTGCCAGCAGTCCCCCGGGAAGCAATCAGCCCCAGCATTTT. Protein product: CASSPPGSNQPQHF.

This clonotype was seen repeatedly, ten times or more. J is TRBJ2-3 and V is TRBV29-1; unclear D gene. The CDR3 has 12 amino acids. Trimming removed 2 bases from V and 6 bases from J, with 9 bases in between. Germline CDR1 is SQVTM and CDR2 is ANQGSEA. The CDR3, as DNA: TGCAGCGTTGAAACCGGCAGCGATACGCAGTATTTT. This sequence encodes CSVETGSDTQYF.

This clonotype occurred many times. The chain recombines TRBV18 with TRBJ2-2; D not certain. V lost 4 bases and J 6 bases, leaving 6 bases between the germline ends. The CDR3 loop spans 12 amino acids. Germline lookup yields CDR1 KGHSH and CDR2 LQKENI. The CDR3 loop is CASSLLAGELFF. For the CDR3, the DNA is TGTGCCAGCTCACTTTTGGCCGGGGAGCTGTTTTTT.

Many counts were recorded for this clonotype. V gene TRBV20-1 combines with J gene TRBJ2-1; TRBD1 matches at 11 bases. There are 16 residues in the CDR3. V shed 6 bases, J shed 4 bases, and the junction held 11 bases outside the gene matches. CDR1 DFQATT and CDR2 SNEGSKA come from the germline V gene (reference sequence). CDR3 in amino acids: CSARTGGPGEYNEQFF. The CDR3, as DNA: TGCAGTGCGAGGACAGGGGGCCCCGGGGAGTACAATGAGCAGTTCTTC.

This clonotype was recorded many times. V gene TRBV5-5 combines with J gene TRBJ2-2, with 9 bases fitting TRBD1. The CDR3 sequence is 16 residues long. Germline V gene data show CDR1 as SGHKS and CDR2 as YYEKEE (reference sequence). V trimming: 3 bases; J trimming: 7 bases; junction bases outside the gene matches: 10. In nucleotides, the CDR3 is TGTGCCAGCAGCTCGGCCGGGACAGGGTTTGTCGGGGAGCTGTTTTTT. Residues: CASSSAGTGFVGELFF.

This clonotype was seen many times. The chain has TRBV10-3 and TRBJ2-7, with 12 bases that match TRBD2. Germline lookup yields CDR1 ENHRY and CDR2 SYGVKD. The CDR3 consists of 13 residues. The V segment lost 8 bases and the J segment 4 bases; nucleotides outside the gene matches: 3. The chain's CDR3 is CAIGLAGGYEQYF. The CDR3 DNA sequence: TGTGCCATCGGGCTAGCGGGAGGGTACGAGCAGTACTTC.

This clonotype was seen many times. This chain connects TRBV20-1 to TRBJ1-1; TRBD1 is a possible D gene (5 bases). V was cut by 4 bases and J by 1 base, with 13 bases left in between. The CDR3 consists of 14 residues. CDR1 is DFQATT and CDR2 is SNEGSKA in the germline V gene (reference sequence). The CDR3 nucleotides read TGCAGTGCTACGAAACAGGTCTCGAACACTGAAGCTTTCTTT. It codes for CSATKQVSNTEAFF.

This clonotype was counted many times. Written as DNA, the CDR3 is TGTGCCAGCAGAGGGGACTCTGGCTACACCTTC. This gives the protein CASRGDSGYTF. J is TRBJ1-2 and V is TRBV28, with D possibly TRBD1 on 5 matching bases. V lost 6 bases and J lost 7, with 9 bases in between. Germline V lookup: CDR1 MDHEN, CDR2 SYDVKM. The CDR3 runs 11 residues.

This clonotype has at least ten counts. The chain links TRBV5-1 to TRBJ2-7; D might be TRBD2 (5 bases). Germline CDR1 and CDR2: SGHRS and YFSETQ. Trimming shortened V by 4 bases and J by 4 bases, and 18 bases separated the two germline ends. The CDR3 is made up of 15 amino acids. CDR3 sequence: CASSNSGLQRYEQYF. The DNA of the CDR3 is TGCGCCAGCAGCAATAGTGGACTCCAGAGGTACGAGCAGTACTTC.

This clonotype was counted at least ten times. This chain links TRBV7-9 with TRBJ2-7; TRBD1 aligns across 8 bases. The CDR3 runs to 14 residues. Germline loops: CDR1 SEHNR, CDR2 FQNEAQ (reference sequence). Trimming took 5 bases from V and 2 from J; bases not matched to a gene: 5. This chain's CDR3 is CASSNRDRTYEQYF. The CDR3 DNA is TGTGCCAGCAGCAACCGGGACAGGACCTACGAGCAGTACTTC.

Many counts were recorded for this clonotype. The chain is built from TRBV20-1 and TRBJ1-3; possibly TRBD1 for D (6 bases). Germline-derived CDR1 and CDR2 are DFQATT and SNEGSKA (reference sequence). The CDR3 contains 16 residues. Trimming removed 0 bases from V and 0 bases from J, with 12 bases in between. CDR3 sequence (DNA): TGCAGTGCTAGAGACCGGACAGATATCTCTGGAAACACCATATATTTT. It is translated as CSARDRTDISGNTIYF.

This clonotype was seen at least ten times. The chain joins TRBV20-1 to TRBJ2-3, with D possibly matching TRBD2 (6 bases). The V gene lost 4 bases and the J gene lost 0 bases, with 8 bases spanning the gap. Germline-derived CDR1 and CDR2 are DFQATT and SNEGSKA (reference sequence). This CDR3 has 13 amino acids. The DNA for the CDR3 is TGCAGTGCTAATAGCGGTAGCACAGATACGCAGTATTTT. Translating it yields CSANSGSTDTQYF.

This clonotype occurred many times. This chain links TRBV27 with TRBJ2-1; 11 bases map to TRBD2. The germline gives CDR1 MNHEY, CDR2 SMNVEV (reference sequence). Trimming cost V 5 bases and J 4 bases; bases outside gene matches: 10. The CDR3 is 17 amino acids. CDR3 nucleotides: TGTGCCAGCAGTCCAACGATGACTAGCGGGGTTTACAATGAGCAGTTCTTC. Its translation: CASSPTMTSGVYNEQFF.

The chain carries TRBV7-9 and TRBJ2-1, with 8 bases aligning to TRBD2. The CDR3 runs 11 residues. Germline V gene data show CDR1 as SEHNR and CDR2 as FQNEAQ (reference sequence). Trimming cost V 4 bases and J 15 bases; bases outside gene matches: 5. The CDR3 loop reads CASSSGLAWFF. CDR3 DNA: TGTGCCAGCAGCTCAGGACTAGCTTGGTTCTTC.